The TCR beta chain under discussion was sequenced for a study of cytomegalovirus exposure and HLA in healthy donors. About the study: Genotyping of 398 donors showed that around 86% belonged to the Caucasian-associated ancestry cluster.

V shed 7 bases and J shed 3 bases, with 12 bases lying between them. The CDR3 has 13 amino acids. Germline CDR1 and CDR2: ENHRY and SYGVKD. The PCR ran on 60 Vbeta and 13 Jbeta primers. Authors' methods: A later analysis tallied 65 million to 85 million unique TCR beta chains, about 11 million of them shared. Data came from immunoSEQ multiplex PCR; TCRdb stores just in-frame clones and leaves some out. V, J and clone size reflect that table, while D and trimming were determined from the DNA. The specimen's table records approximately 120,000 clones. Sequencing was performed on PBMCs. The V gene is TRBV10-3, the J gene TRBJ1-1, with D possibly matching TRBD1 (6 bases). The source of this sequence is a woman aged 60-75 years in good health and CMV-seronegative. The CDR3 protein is CAITDRQDTEAFF. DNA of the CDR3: TGTGCCATCACTGACAGACAGGACACTGAAGCTTTCTTT.